These 25 T cell receptor beta chains were all obtained from the same sample, sequenced in a study of blood T cell repertoires in COVID-19 (dated by TCRdb to 2018 to 2021). Libraries were prepared through the immunoSEQ multiplex PCR assay. Drawn from immuneACCESS, this table holds only the in-frame rearrangements with V and J called that TCRdb kept. Clones are partly lost; checked studies trace under half to an unresolved V gene and leave the rest unexplained. The sample records 210,000 or so clones, 80% to 85% of which are singletons. The ten largest clones add up to about a sixth of the sample. The sample was peripheral blood. The receptors shown here come from a woman of 80 years or more with active or convalescent COVID-19.

The gene calls are TRBV4-2 and TRBJ1-4; a weak D match, TRBD1 (5 bases). The germline CDR1 and CDR2 sequences are LGHNA and YNFKEQ. The V and J ends lost 4 bases and 5 bases respectively, with 11 bases between them. The CDR3 contains 14 residues. The CDR3 coding sequence is TGTGCCAGCAGCCCCCGGGGGGGGAATGAAAAACTGTTTTTT. This codes for CASSPRGGNEKLFF.

The V call is TRBV29-1, the J call TRBJ2-5, with 12 bases lining up with TRBD2. V gave up 0 bases and J gave up 5 bases; unmatched junction bases: 13. In germline, CDR1 is SQVTM, CDR2 ANQGSEA. The CDR3 has 18 residues. CDR3 sequence reads: CSVEDQPFLAGGLETQYF. CDR3 nucleotide sequence: TGCAGCGTTGAAGATCAGCCATTTCTAGCGGGGGGGCTGGAGACCCAGTACTTC.

The chain uses TRBV27 and TRBJ2-2; 7 positions agree with TRBD1. CDR1 is MNHEY and CDR2 is SMNVEV in the germline V gene (reference sequence). Losses at the gene ends were 2 bases for V and 3 bases for J; bases not matched to a gene: 6. The CDR3 totals 16 residues. CDR3 protein: CASSLRLQGDTGELFF. CDR3 coding DNA: TGTGCCAGCAGTTTAAGGTTGCAGGGGGACACCGGGGAGCTGTTTTTT.

V is TRBV2 and J is TRBJ2-7; 8 nucleotides line up with TRBD1. The germline CDR1 and CDR2 sequences are SNHLY and FYNNEI. The CDR3 runs to 14 residues. The V and J ends lost 3 bases and 6 bases, in that order; junction bases with no gene match: 7. CDR3 residues: CASSDQGALGEQYF. CDR3 bases: TGTGCCAGCAGTGATCAGGGGGCGCTGGGCGAGCAGTACTTC.

V and J are TRBV9 and TRBJ2-1; 10 bases align to TRBD2. The CDR3 is made up of 17 amino acids. Trimming at V came to 3 bases and at J to 1 base, leaving 7 bases not matched to a gene. Germline V lookup: CDR1 SGDLS, CDR2 YYNGEE. The CDR3 spells CASSAWATSGSYNEQFF. CDR3 nucleotides: TGTGCCAGCAGCGCTTGGGCGACTAGCGGGTCCTACAATGAGCAGTTCTTC.

The chain combines TRBV10-3 with TRBJ1-2; 8 bases match TRBD1. The CDR3 covers 12 residues. CDR1 and CDR2 (germline): ENHRY, SYGVKD. The trim removed 3 bases at V and 8 bases at J, leaving 2 bases unmatched. CDR3 sequence reads: CAISEQGGGYTF. For the CDR3, the DNA is TGTGCCATCAGTGAACAGGGGGGCGGCTACACCTTC.

The chain recombines TRBV11-3 with TRBJ1-1; TRBD1 matches 12 bases. There are 17 residues in the CDR3. Germline V CDR1 and CDR2: SGHNT, YENEEA. V shed 5 bases, J shed 6 bases, and the junction held 13 bases outside the gene matches. The chain's CDR3 is CASSPRPGQGAWAEAFF. CDR3 nucleotides: TGTGCCAGCAGCCCCCGCCCGGGACAGGGGGCTTGGGCTGAAGCTTTCTTT.

CDR3 residues: CASSASGLAGGGEQYF. The CDR3 coding sequence is TGTGCCAGCAGCGCCTCCGGGCTAGCGGGAGGGGGAGAGCAGTACTTC. The rearrangement joins TRBV2 to TRBJ2-7; 12 nucleotides match TRBD2. Germline V gives CDR1 SNHLY, CDR2 FYNNEI. V lost 6 bases, J lost 7 bases, and 13 bases stayed unmatched. CDR3 length: 16 residues.

The rearrangement uses TRBV5-1 and TRBJ2-5, with a possible D match to TRBD2 (7 bases). This CDR3 contains 15 residues. Germline values: CDR1 SGHRS, CDR2 YFSETQ. V gave up 0 bases and J gave up 5 bases, with 14 bases separating them. The CDR3 DNA is TGCGCCAGCAGCTTGGGGCCGGGGGGCGAGGAGACCCAGTACTTC. It is translated as CASSLGPGGEETQYF. The full variable domain, completed using reference TRBV5-1 and TRBJ2-5, is KAGVTQTPRYLIKTRGQQVTLSCSPISGHRSVSWYQQTPGQGLQFLFEYFSETQRNKGNFPGRFSGRQFSNSRSEMNVSTLELGDSALYLCASSLGPGGEETQYFGPGTRLLVL.

This clone appeared many times. The chain has TRBV15 and TRBJ2-5; no firm D call. The CDR3 totals 14 residues. The V gene's germline CDR1 is LNHNV and CDR2 YYDKDF (reference sequence). V shed 0 bases and J shed 1 base, with 6 bases lying between them. The CDR3 region is CATSRDRSQETQYF. The CDR3 nucleotides read TGTGCCACCAGCAGAGATCGCAGCCAAGAGACCCAGTACTTC.

A single count supports this clone. This sequence joins TRBV28 and TRBJ1-1, with D uncertain. Germline CDR1 reads MDHEN; CDR2 reads SYDVKM. V shed 7 bases and J shed 0 bases, with 12 bases lying between them. The CDR3 length is 14 residues. Here the CDR3 DNA reads TGTGCCAGCACCTCACACGGGATGAACACTGAAGCTTTCTTT. Protein: CASTSHGMNTEAFF. Drawing the rest from reference TRBV28 and TRBJ1-1, the complete variable domain is DVKVTQSSRYLVKRTGEKVFLECVQDMDHENMFWYRQDPGLGLRLIYFSYDVKMKEKGDIPEGYSVSREKKERFSLILESASTNQTSMYLCASTSHGMNTEAFFGQGTRLTVV.

This chain links TRBV12-3 or TRBV12-4 with TRBJ2-1, with D perhaps matching TRBD1 (6 bases). The CDR3 consists of 12 residues. Trimming removed 7 bases from V and 10 bases from J, with 14 bases in between. CDR3 sequence (DNA): TGTGCCAGCACCCTGAACAGGGACGAGCAGTTCTTC. Protein: CASTLNRDEQFF.

The CDR3 protein is CASSFTVSYEQYF. DNA of the CDR3: TGTGCCAGCAGCTTCACGGTCTCCTACGAGCAGTACTTC. The V and J genes are TRBV3-1 (or the pseudogene TRBV3-2) and TRBJ2-7; D is unresolved. V was shortened by 5 bases and J by 0 bases, with 8 bases between the two germline ends. The length of the CDR3 is 13 residues. Germline loops: CDR1 LGHDT, CDR2 YNNKEL (reference sequence).

The V gene is TRBV11-2, the J gene TRBJ2-4, with D possibly TRBD1 on 6 matching bases. V gave up 4 bases and J gave up 0 bases, with 10 bases separating them. The CDR3 sequence is 15 residues long. Germline-derived CDR1 and CDR2 are SGHAT and FQNNGV. CDR3 loop: CASSSGQLAKNIQYF. The DNA of the CDR3 is TGTGCCAGCAGCTCAGGACAGTTAGCCAAAAACATTCAGTACTTC.

The gene calls are TRBV5-1 and TRBJ2-2; perhaps TRBD2 as D (5 bases). The CDR3 is made up of 15 amino acids. The germline gives CDR1 SGHRS, CDR2 YFSETQ. Trimming removed 0 bases from V and 4 bases from J, with 10 bases in between. The CDR3 DNA reads as TGCGCCAGCAGCTTGGGTCGTGGGAGCACCGGGGAGCTGTTTTTT. Protein sequence: CASSLGRGSTGELFF.

V and J are TRBV5-1 and TRBJ2-5; 7 positions match TRBD1. This CDR3 comprises 15 residues. V was pared by 4 bases and J by 2 bases, with 8 bases of the junction left unmatched. Germline loops: CDR1 SGHRS, CDR2 YFSETQ. The CDR3 region is CASSPGTAGQETQYF. The DNA of the CDR3 is TGCGCCAGCAGCCCAGGGACAGCCGGACAAGAGACCCAGTACTTC. Based on the CDR3 plus reference TRBV5-1 and TRBJ2-5, the full variable domain is KAGVTQTPRYLIKTRGQQVTLSCSPISGHRSVSWYQQTPGQGLQFLFEYFSETQRNKGNFPGRFSGRQFSNSRSEMNVSTLELGDSALYLCASSPGTAGQETQYFGPGTRLLVL.

The V and J genes are TRBV18 and TRBJ1-3; no definite D call. The germline V gene encodes CDR1 KGHSH and CDR2 LQKENI. With 7 bases removed from V and 0 bases from J, the gap between germline ends came to 7 bases. This CDR3 has 13 amino acids. This CDR3 reads CASWRPSGNTIYF. The CDR3 nucleotides are TGTGCCAGCTGGAGGCCCTCTGGAAACACCATATATTTT.

V gene TRBV2 combines with J gene TRBJ2-5; D might be TRBD2 (5 bases). The V gene lost 11 bases and the J gene lost 10 bases, with 14 bases spanning the gap. CDR3 length: 10 residues. Per germline, CDR1 SNHLY and CDR2 FYNNEI. DNA of the CDR3: TGTGCCGCGTCCCCGGGAAACCAGTACTTC. It specifies CAASPGNQYF.

The chain is built from TRBV5-1 and TRBJ2-7; D ambiguous. The CDR3 contains 12 residues. CDR1 SGHRS and CDR2 YFSETQ come from the germline V gene. V was pared by 5 bases and J by 1 base, with 7 bases between. CDR3 in amino acids: CASSPESYEQYF. For the CDR3, the DNA is TGCGCCAGCAGTCCCGAGTCCTACGAGCAGTACTTC. Drawing the rest from reference TRBV5-1 and TRBJ2-7, the complete variable domain is KAGVTQTPRYLIKTRGQQVTLSCSPISGHRSVSWYQQTPGQGLQFLFEYFSETQRNKGNFPGRFSGRQFSNSRSEMNVSTLELGDSALYLCASSPESYEQYFGPGTRLTVT.

This sequence joins TRBV7-2 and TRBJ2-3; 9 nucleotides line up with TRBD2. There are 15 residues in the CDR3. Trimming at V came to 5 bases and at J to 1 base, leaving 4 bases not matched to a gene. CDR1 SGHTA and CDR2 FQGNSA come from the germline V gene. The CDR3 region is CASSPSGTRTDTQYF. The CDR3 nucleotides read TGTGCCAGCAGCCCTAGCGGGACGCGCACAGATACGCAGTATTTT.

CDR3 amino acids: CASSLTTGQGFGQPQHF. The CDR3 bases are TGTGCCAGCAGCCTGACCACGGGACAGGGGTTCGGTCAGCCCCAGCATTTT. The genes are TRBV6-2 or TRBV6-3 and TRBJ1-5; 10 bases fit TRBD1. CDR1 is MNHEY, CDR2 SVGEGT, per germline. This CDR3 has 17 amino acids. Losses at the gene ends were 6 bases for V and 6 bases for J; bases not matched to a gene: 14.

The chain uses TRBV4-3 and TRBJ1-4; no clear D. CDR1 and CDR2 from the germline V gene are LGHNA and YSLEER. The V and J ends lost 1 base and 4 bases respectively, with 13 bases between them. The CDR3 contains 16 residues. The CDR3 DNA sequence: TGCGCCAGCAGCCAAGGGGTTGGAGGCGATAATGAAAAACTGTTTTTT. This translates into CASSQGVGGDNEKLFF.

V gene TRBV3-1 (or the pseudogene TRBV3-2) combines with J gene TRBJ1-1, with a possible D match to TRBD1 (6 bases). V was pared by 0 bases and J by 4 bases, with 12 bases between. The CDR3 spans 15 residues. Germline assignment: CDR1 LGHDT and CDR2 YNNKEL (reference sequence). CDR3 nucleotide sequence: TGTGCCAGCAGCCAAGATCAGGGGCGCGGCACTGAAGCTTTCTTT. Amino acids: CASSQDQGRGTEAFF.

This clone has just one count. The gene calls are TRBV7-2 and TRBJ2-1, with D possibly being TRBD1 (5 bases). Germline V gene sequence: CDR1 SGHTA, CDR2 FQGNSA. This CDR3 is 15 amino acids long. Trimming removed 5 bases from V and 4 bases from J, with 15 bases in between. The CDR3 reads CASSPLTGPYNEQFF. CDR3 nucleotides: TGTGCCAGCAGCCCCCTTACAGGCCCTTACAATGAGCAGTTCTTC.

The chain is built from TRBV18 and TRBJ2-5, with a tentative D call TRBD1 (5 bases). Trimming took 3 bases from V and 2 from J, leaving 10 bases between them. Germline CDR1 KGHSH, CDR2 LQKENI. CDR3 size: 14 residues. The DNA for the CDR3 is TGTGCCAGCTCACCCAGGACACTTCAAGAGACCCAGTACTTC. Amino acid sequence: CASSPRTLQETQYF.